A selection of T cell receptor beta chains follows, all from one sample in a study of shared clonotypes between healthy human individuals. This table comes from immunoSEQ multiplex PCR, and its TCRdb copy is limited to in-frame clones, with some not included. In the table there are under 2,000,000 clones, approximately 94% of which are singletons. Sequencing input: naive CD8+ T cells sorted from blood. These receptor sequences come from a man aged 18 to 30 in good health. The CDR3 runs from the conserved cysteine through the conserved F or W. The D gene is left open where the match is weak. Some rows mark clone size as missing; the rest say once, few, many or name a class of expanded clone.

V gene	J gene	D gene	clone size	CDR3 protein	CDR3 DNA
TRBV6-1	TRBJ1-2	.	once	CASSEGSLLNYGHTF	TGTGCCAGCAGTGAAGGTAGCCTTCTAAACTATGGCCACACCTTC
TRBV11-2	TRBJ2-5	.	.	CASSLGGRGETQYF	TGTGCCAGCAGCTTAGGAGGGAGAGGAGAGACCCAGTACTTC
TRBV7-8	TRBJ2-7	TRBD2	.	CASSSGLSGIDEQYF	TGTGCCAGCAGCTCAGGCCTTAGCGGGATCGACGAGCAGTACTTC
TRBV27	TRBJ1-2	.	.	CASSLTGSSTGYTF	TGTGCCAGCAGTTTAACGGGGAGTTCCACAGGCTACACCTTC
TRBV6-5	TRBJ1-1	.	.	CASSYSEDLNTEAFF	TGTGCCAGCAGTTACTCGGAGGACCTGAACACTGAAGCTTTCTTT
TRBV2	TRBJ1-2	.	.	CASSLDRTGYTF	TGTGCCAGCAGCCTCGACAGAACTGGCTACACCTTC
TRBV27	TRBJ2-7	TRBD2	.	CATRTSGGQGPYYEQYF	TGTGCCACCAGGACTAGCGGGGGGCAGGGGCCTTACTACGAGCAGTACTTC
TRBV13	TRBJ2-1	.	.	CASTSPNEQFF	TGTGCCAGCACCTCCCCCAATGAGCAGTTCTTC
TRBV29-1	TRBJ1-1	.	.	CSAAQGSTEAFF	TGCAGCGCAGCTCAGGGGAGCACTGAAGCTTTCTTT
TRBV5-1	TRBJ1-2	TRBD1	.	CASSSGTGLNYGYTF	TGCGCCAGCAGCTCTGGGACAGGCCTTAACTATGGCTACACCTTC
TRBV7-6	TRBJ2-7	TRBD2	once	CASSLATSGSYEQYF	TGTGCCAGCAGCTTAGCGACTAGCGGGAGCTACGAGCAGTACTTC
TRBV5-4	TRBJ1-1	TRBD1	.	CASSLGTGGQVDTEAFF	TGTGCCAGCAGCTTAGGAACAGGGGGCCAGGTGGACACTGAAGCTTTCTTT
TRBV10-1	TRBJ2-1	.	.	CASSESQIINEQFF	TGCGCCAGCAGTGAGTCGCAAATTATCAATGAGCAGTTCTTC
TRBV4-2	TRBJ1-1	TRBD1	.	CASSQESGTALNTEAFF	TGTGCCAGCAGCCAAGAATCCGGGACAGCCTTGAACACTGAAGCTTTCTTT
TRBV6-5	TRBJ1-1	.	.	CASSYSGVEAFF	TGTGCCAGCAGTTACTCGGGAGTTGAAGCTTTCTTT
TRBV5-1	TRBJ2-5	.	.	CASSLVFNQETQYF	TGCGCCAGCAGCTTGGTGTTTAACCAAGAGACCCAGTACTTC
TRBV9	TRBJ2-3	TRBD1	.	CASSVTGGGTDTQYF	TGTGCCAGCAGCGTAACAGGGGGAGGCACAGATACGCAGTATTTT
TRBV6-5	TRBJ2-2	.	.	CASSYLDEGGELFF	TGTGCCAGCAGTTACCTTGACGAAGGCGGGGAGCTGTTTTTT
TRBV6-1	TRBJ2-1	TRBD2	.	CASTLAGGSNEQFF	TGTGCCAGCACCCTAGCGGGAGGGTCCAATGAGCAGTTCTTC
TRBV5-1	TRBJ2-7	TRBD1	.	CASSIGQGSWDEQYF	TGCGCCAGCAGCATCGGACAGGGCTCTTGGGACGAGCAGTACTTC
TRBV15	TRBJ2-5	.	.	CATSRSGVGTQYF	TGTGCCACCAGCAGATCGGGAGTAGGGACCCAGTACTTC
TRBV10-3	TRBJ1-5	.	.	CAISESGPHSNQPQHF	TGTGCCATCAGTGAGTCGGGACCTCATAGCAATCAGCCCCAGCATTTT
TRBV30	TRBJ2-2	.	.	CACPMELGLFF	TGTGCCTGCCCTATGGAGTTGGGGCTGTTTTTT
TRBV5-6	TRBJ2-7	TRBD1	.	CASSLPGQTYEQYF	TGTGCCAGCAGCTTACCGGGACAGACATACGAGCAGTACTTC
TRBV9	TRBJ2-5	.	.	CASSPDPDVFQETQYF	TGTGCCAGCAGCCCTGACCCGGACGTCTTCCAAGAGACCCAGTACTTC
TRBV7-9	TRBJ2-3	TRBD2	.	CASSWGTTGRGSDTQYF	TGTGCCAGCAGCTGGGGGACTACGGGACGGGGCTCAGATACGCAGTATTTT
TRBV6-1	TRBJ1-2	.	.	CASSETGNYGYTF	TGTGCCAGCAGCGAAACAGGGAACTATGGCTACACCTTC
TRBV28	TRBJ1-4	.	once	CASNPGSNEKLFF	TGTGCCAGCAATCCGGGCTCGAATGAAAAACTGTTTTTT
TRBV5-1	TRBJ2-1	.	.	CASSLGAANEQFF	TGCGCCAGCAGCTTGGGGGCAGCTAATGAGCAGTTCTTC
TRBV27	TRBJ1-2	.	once	CASSFRALDGYTF	TGTGCCAGCAGTTTCCGCGCCCTGGATGGCTACACCTTC
TRBV28	TRBJ1-2	TRBD1	.	CASSLTGTGSYGYTF	TGTGCCAGCAGTCTCACCGGGACAGGGTCCTATGGCTACACCTTC
TRBV4-3	TRBJ1-1	.	once	CASSQYREGDTEAFF	TGCGCCAGCAGCCAGTACAGGGAAGGGGACACTGAAGCTTTCTTT
TRBV2	TRBJ2-7	.	.	CASSVGREQYF	TGTGCCAGCAGTGTGGGGAGGGAGCAGTACTTC
TRBV10-1	TRBJ2-3	.	.	CASSESKTGKGTDTQYF	TGCGCCAGCAGTGAGTCGAAGACAGGAAAGGGAACAGATACGCAGTATTTT
TRBV7-6	TRBJ2-3	TRBD2	.	CASSFEAGPTDTQYF	TGTGCCAGCAGCTTCGAAGCGGGACCCACAGATACGCAGTATTTT
TRBV27	TRBJ2-1	TRBD2	.	CASSPGLAGRQFF	TGTGCCAGCAGCCCAGGACTAGCGGGAAGGCAGTTCTTC
TRBV6-6	TRBJ2-7	TRBD1	.	CASSYSFEQGAYEQYF	TGTGCCAGCAGTTACTCATTCGAGCAGGGGGCCTACGAGCAGTACTTC